Listed here are 16 T cell receptor beta chains from one sample, sequenced in a study of a mutant IDH1 vaccine in newly diagnosed glioma. As for time point: week 35, safety follow-up. Every single dose of the vaccine, 300 ug of mutant IDH1 20-mer peptide, came with topical imiquimod. These receptors' antigens are unknown. The data were produced by immunoSEQ multiplex PCR, yet TCRdb's version contains in-frame clones alone and is incomplete. Counted here are about 65,000 clones, 75% to 85% occurring once; the ten biggest clones make up under 6%. Sequenced here: PBMCs, sampled from a glioma patient whose treatment included an IDH1 peptide vaccine. The receptors shown here come from a man aged 35 to 55 with glioma.

V gene TRBV19 combines with J gene TRBJ1-2; 8 nucleotides agree with TRBD1. The germline V gene encodes CDR1 LNHDA and CDR2 SQIVND (reference sequence). V dropped 7 bases and J dropped 4; count of bases not matched to a gene: 5. This CDR3 region has 13 residues. CDR3 in DNA: TGTGCCAGTAAGAGACAGGGGACCTATGGCTACACCTTC. It specifies CASKRQGTYGYTF. Full variable domain (missing parts from reference TRBV19 and TRBJ1-2): DGGITQSPKYLFRKEGQNVTLSCEQNLNHDAMYWYRQDPGQGLRLIYYSQIVNDFQKGDIAEGYSVSREKKESFPLTVTSAQKNPTAFYLCASKRQGTYGYTFGSGTRLTVV.

The V call is TRBV7-8, the J call TRBJ2-7, with TRBD1 identical over 8 bases. V lost 4 bases and J lost 0; bases outside the gene matches: 11. The germline gives CDR1 SGHVS, CDR2 FQNEAQ. This CDR3 has 17 residues. The CDR3 here is CASSSRTTGGYSYEQYF. The CDR3 DNA is TGTGCCAGCAGCTCCCGGACTACAGGGGGTTACTCCTACGAGCAGTACTTC. The whole variable domain, remainder taken from reference TRBV7-8 and TRBJ2-7, is GAGVSQSPRYKVAKRGQDVALRCDPISGHVSLFWYQQALGQGPEFLTYFQNEAQLDKSGLPSDRFFAERPEGSVSTLKIQRTQQEDSAVYLCASSSRTTGGYSYEQYFGPGTRLTVT.

This clone was picked up a small number of times. The chain couples TRBV5-1 to TRBJ2-3; D call uncertain. V shed 3 bases and J shed 2 bases, with 7 bases lying between them. Germline CDR1 and CDR2: SGHRS and YFSETQ. The CDR3 has 13 amino acids. For the CDR3, the DNA is TGCGCCAGCAGCTGGGCAGCCACAGATACGCAGTATTTT. The encoded protein is CASSWAATDTQYF.

This sequence joins TRBV9 and TRBJ1-1; no clear D. Germline CDR1 SGDLS, CDR2 YYNGEE. This CDR3 spans 14 amino acids. Trimming pared 0 bases from V and 1 base from J, leaving 7 bases between. For the CDR3, the DNA is TGTGCCAGCAGCGTAGCCCCTGCGAACACTGAAGCTTTCTTT. The encoded protein is CASSVAPANTEAFF.

This clone was detected a few times. This chain connects TRBV6-1 to TRBJ2-1, with TRBD1 matching 10 bases. This CDR3 region has 13 residues. Germline-derived CDR1 and CDR2 are MNHNS and SASEGT. With 8 bases clipped from V and 8 bases from J, the junction kept 6 bases outside the gene matches. In DNA form, the CDR3 reads TGTGCCAGCTCCCGGGACAGGGGCGATGAGCAGTTCTTC. Its translation: CASSRDRGDEQFF.

The J gene is TRBJ2-7, the V gene TRBV7-2; D gene uncertain. V was cut by 1 base and J by 1 base, with 8 bases left in between. Germline CDR1 is SGHTA and CDR2 is FQGNSA. The CDR3 consists of 14 residues. The CDR3 sequence: CASSLGQASYEQYF. The CDR3 nucleotides are TGTGCCAGCAGCTTAGGTCAGGCTTCCTACGAGCAGTACTTC.

V usage is TRBV11-2 and J usage is TRBJ1-1; D gene ambiguous. The CDR3 extends over 14 amino acids. Germline V gene sequence: CDR1 SGHAT, CDR2 FQNNGV. V lost 8 bases, J lost 3 bases, and 16 bases lay in between. In nucleotides, the CDR3 is TGTGCCAGCTCCCGGGGTTTCCTGGACACTGAAGCTTTCTTT. Encoded protein: CASSRGFLDTEAFF.

The rearrangement uses TRBV27 and TRBJ2-2, with 8 bases fitting TRBD1. This CDR3 spans 17 amino acids. Per germline, CDR1 MNHEY and CDR2 SMNVEV (reference sequence). Trimming cost V 2 bases and J 4 bases; bases outside gene matches: 9. This chain's CDR3 is CASSLESRTGFTGELFF. In DNA, the CDR3 is TGTGCCAGCAGTTTAGAAAGTAGGACAGGGTTCACCGGGGAGCTGTTTTTT.

The chain has TRBV5-6 and TRBJ2-5; D ambiguous. Germline CDR1 is SGHDT and CDR2 is YYEEEE. This CDR3 has 15 amino acids. Trimming pared 2 bases from V and 3 bases from J, leaving 14 bases between. This CDR3 reads CASSLLDIGKETQYF. CDR3 coding DNA: TGTGCCAGCAGCTTACTCGATATTGGGAAAGAGACCCAGTACTTC.

The V and J genes are TRBV5-4 and TRBJ1-5; D is perhaps TRBD1 (5 bases). Germline V gene data show CDR1 as SGHNT and CDR2 as YYREEE (reference sequence). Trimming removed 4 bases from V and 7 bases from J, with 12 bases in between. This CDR3 is 13 amino acids long. CDR3 amino acids: CASSGGLGQPQHF. The CDR3 DNA reads as TGTGCCAGCAGCGGGGGGTTGGGGCAGCCCCAGCATTTT.

The chain couples TRBV2 to TRBJ1-1; D unclear. Trimming stripped 6 bases from V and 5 bases from J, with 13 bases between. From germline, CDR1 is SNHLY and CDR2 FYNNEI. The CDR3 contains 13 residues. The CDR3 DNA reads as TGTGCCAGCAGAGTGGGGAGGAAGACTGAAGCTTTCTTT. It specifies CASRVGRKTEAFF.

This rearrangement joins TRBV5-8 to TRBJ1-1, with no clear D. Trimming cost V 4 bases and J 0 bases, with 10 bases left between them. The length of the CDR3 is 14 residues. Per the germline V gene, CDR1 is SGHTS and CDR2 is YDEGEE. The CDR3 sequence: CASSLQIMNTEAFF. CDR3 bases: TGTGCCAGCAGCCTCCAAATCATGAACACTGAAGCTTTCTTT.

The chain employs TRBV7-8 and TRBJ2-7; 7 nucleotides match TRBD1. Germline-derived CDR1 and CDR2 are SGHVS and FQNEAQ. The CDR3 length is 13 residues. The ends lost 6 bases at V and 6 bases at J; junction bases unmatched: 8. CDR3 loop: CASSSDRVLEQYF. In nucleotides, the CDR3 is TGTGCCAGCAGTTCAGACAGGGTTCTCGAGCAGTACTTC.

This clone has more than one count but fewer than ten. The sample contains more than one DNA sequence encoding this CDR3. This chain joins TRBV5-1 and TRBJ2-1; weak D call: TRBD2 (5 bases). V was trimmed by 0 bases and J by 6 bases, leaving 13 bases between them. This CDR3 is 15 amino acids long. Germline-derived CDR1 and CDR2 are SGHRS and YFSETQ. CDR3 amino acids: CASSLVVGLSNEQFF. CDR3 nucleotide sequence: TGCGCCAGCAGCTTGGTCGTAGGACTGTCCAATGAGCAGTTCTTC.

The rearrangement links TRBV4-3 to TRBJ2-5; D may match TRBD1 or TRBD2 (5 bases each). Trimming removed 4 bases at V and 4 bases at J, with 13 bases between. Per the germline V gene, CDR1 is LGHNA and CDR2 is YSLEER. This CDR3 is 14 amino acids long. For the CDR3, the DNA is TGCGCCAGCAGCCTCCAGACTGGGGGAGAGACCCAGTACTTC. It translates to CASSLQTGGETQYF.

The V call is TRBV27, the J call TRBJ2-1, with a tentative D call TRBD1 (5 bases). CDR1 is MNHEY, CDR2 SMNVEV, per germline (reference sequence). Trimming removed 2 bases at V and 2 bases at J, with 10 bases between. The CDR3 covers 15 residues. The CDR3 is CASSLGVGPYNEQFF. The CDR3 nucleotides are TGTGCCAGCAGTTTAGGGGTGGGGCCCTACAATGAGCAGTTCTTC.